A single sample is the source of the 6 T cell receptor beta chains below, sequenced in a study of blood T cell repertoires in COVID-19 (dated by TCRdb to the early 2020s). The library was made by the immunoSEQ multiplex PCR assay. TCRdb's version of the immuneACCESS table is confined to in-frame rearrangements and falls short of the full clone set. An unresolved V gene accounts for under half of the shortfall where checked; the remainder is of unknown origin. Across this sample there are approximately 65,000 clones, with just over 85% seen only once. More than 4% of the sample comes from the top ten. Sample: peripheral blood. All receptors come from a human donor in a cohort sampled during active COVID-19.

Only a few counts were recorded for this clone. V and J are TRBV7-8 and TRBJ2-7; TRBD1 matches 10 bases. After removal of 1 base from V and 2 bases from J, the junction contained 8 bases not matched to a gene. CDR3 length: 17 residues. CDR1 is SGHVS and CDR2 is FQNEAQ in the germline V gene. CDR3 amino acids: CASSLGLPGTGAYEQYF. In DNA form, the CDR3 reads TGTGCCAGCAGCTTAGGCTTACCGGGGACAGGGGCCTACGAGCAGTACTTC.

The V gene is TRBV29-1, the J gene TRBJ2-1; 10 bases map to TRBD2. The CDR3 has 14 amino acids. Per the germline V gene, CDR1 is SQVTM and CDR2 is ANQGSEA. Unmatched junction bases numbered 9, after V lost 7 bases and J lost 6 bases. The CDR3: CSGTSGDLFNEQFF. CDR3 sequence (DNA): TGCAGCGGAACTAGCGGGGATTTATTCAATGAGCAGTTCTTC.

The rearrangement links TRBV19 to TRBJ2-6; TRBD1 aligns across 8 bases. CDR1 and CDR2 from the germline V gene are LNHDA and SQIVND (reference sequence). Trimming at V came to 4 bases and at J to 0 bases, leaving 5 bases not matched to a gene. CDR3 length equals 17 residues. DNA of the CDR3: TGTGCCAGTAGTACCGGACAGGGAGTCTCTGGGGCCAACGTCCTGACTTTC. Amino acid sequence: CASSTGQGVSGANVLTF.

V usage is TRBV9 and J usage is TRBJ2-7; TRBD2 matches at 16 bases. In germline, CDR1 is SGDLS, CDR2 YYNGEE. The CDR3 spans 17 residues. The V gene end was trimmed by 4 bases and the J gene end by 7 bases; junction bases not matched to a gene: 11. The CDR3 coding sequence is TGTGCCAGCAGCTCGGGACTAGCGGGAGGGCCCACACGAGAGCAGTACTTC. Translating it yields CASSSGLAGGPTREQYF. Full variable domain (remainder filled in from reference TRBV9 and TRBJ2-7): DSGVTQTPKHLITATGQRVTLRCSPRSGDLSVYWYQQSLDQGLQFLIQYYNGEERAKGNILERFSAQQFPDLHSELNLSSLELGDSALYFCASSSGLAGGPTREQYFGPGTRLTVT.

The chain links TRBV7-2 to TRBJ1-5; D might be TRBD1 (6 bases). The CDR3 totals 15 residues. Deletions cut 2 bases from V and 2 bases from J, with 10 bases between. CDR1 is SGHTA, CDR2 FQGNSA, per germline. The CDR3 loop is CASSLTGSGNQPQHF. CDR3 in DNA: TGTGCCAGCAGCTTAACAGGGTCGGGCAATCAGCCCCAGCATTTT.

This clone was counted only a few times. The CDR3 is CASSPGQGNTEAFF. The CDR3 nucleotides are TGTGCCAGCAGCCCCGGACAGGGGAACACTGAAGCTTTCTTT. The chain has TRBV7-6 and TRBJ1-1; 8 nucleotides agree with TRBD1. The V gene's germline CDR1 is SGHVS and CDR2 FNYEAQ. J lost 1 base, V lost 5 bases, and 3 bases had no gene match. This CDR3 has 14 residues.